Below, one T cell receptor beta chain is given with its context. The data are from a study of control samples from healthy donors and cancer patients. Assay: immunoSEQ multiplex PCR; the TCRdb copy retains only in-frame clones and omits some. The table lists 40,000 to 50,000 clones, 70% of them singletons. The CDR3 covers 12 residues. The germline V gene encodes CDR1 MDHEN and CDR2 SYDVKM. The V end was cut by 5 bases, the J end by 8 bases, with 12 bases between. This clonotype originated in a male donor with melanoma. The chain couples TRBV28 to TRBJ1-1; D unresolved. Sequencing was done on a sample of formalin-fixed, paraffin-embedded tissue. CDR3 region: CASSVARTEAFF. The CDR3, as DNA: TGTGCCAGCAGTGTTGCCCGAACAGAAGCTTTCTTT.